This passage covers 16 T cell receptor beta chains from one sample sequenced in a study of graft-versus-host responses after intestinal transplantation. These TCRs' antigens remain unknown. The protocol was immunoSEQ multiplex PCR, while the TCRdb copy is restricted to in-frame clones and leaves out a portion. This table has tens of thousands of clones, about four fifths appearing once. The input for sequencing was unstimulated CD4+ T cells sorted from spleen or lymph node cells, taken before intestinal transplant. All receptors derive from a human donor who received an intestinal transplant.

This clone has just one count. The J gene is TRBJ2-5, the V gene TRBV28; 11 bases fit TRBD2. The V segment lost 6 bases and the J segment 3 bases; nucleotides outside the gene matches: 9. Germline V gives CDR1 MDHEN, CDR2 SYDVKM. The CDR3 sequence is 16 residues long. CDR3 protein: CASRPPRLAGKETQYF. The CDR3 DNA follows: TGTGCCAGCAGACCCCCGAGACTAGCGGGGAAAGAGACCCAGTACTTC.

This chain connects TRBV2 to TRBJ2-1; 12 nucleotides match TRBD2. CDR1 is SNHLY and CDR2 is FYNNEI in the germline V gene. J gave up 7 bases and V 9 bases, and 7 bases lay outside the gene matches. CDR3 length equals 14 residues. The CDR3 reads CARGTSGGLNEQFF. The CDR3 DNA sequence: TGTGCCAGAGGTACTAGCGGGGGGTTGAATGAGCAGTTCTTC.

This clone has a single count. The V and J genes are TRBV7-3 and TRBJ2-5; D perhaps matches TRBD2 (6 bases). V lost 5 bases to trimming and J lost 3 bases, with 25 bases between them. Germline CDR1 is SGHTA and CDR2 is FQGTGA. The CDR3 covers 18 residues. In DNA form, the CDR3 reads TGTGCCAGCAGCCGGATAGGCACGGACGGAGGCGGGGAAGAGACCCAGTACTTC. It codes for CASSRIGTDGGGEETQYF. Filled out from reference TRBV7-3 and TRBJ2-5, the complete variable domain reads GAGVSQTPSNKVTEKGKYVELRCDPISGHTALYWYRQSLGQGPEFLIYFQGTGAADDSGLPNDRFFAVRPEGSVSTLKIQRTERGDSAVYLCASSRIGTDGGGEETQYFGPGTRLLVL.

J is TRBJ2-5 and V is TRBV5-1, with TRBD2 identical over 8 bases. Germline assignment: CDR1 SGHRS and CDR2 YFSETQ. This CDR3 region has 15 residues. V was clipped by 4 bases and J by 1 base; unmatched bases: 6. The CDR3 bases are TGCGCCAGCAGCGGTGGACTAGCCTTCCAAGAGACCCAGTACTTC. This gives the protein CASSGGLAFQETQYF. Filled out from reference TRBV5-1 and TRBJ2-5, the complete variable domain reads KAGVTQTPRYLIKTRGQQVTLSCSPISGHRSVSWYQQTPGQGLQFLFEYFSETQRNKGNFPGRFSGRQFSNSRSEMNVSTLELGDSALYLCASSGGLAFQETQYFGPGTRLLVL.

The chain combines TRBV7-8 with TRBJ2-1; perhaps TRBD2 as D (5 bases). Germline CDR1 reads SGHVS; CDR2 reads FQNEAQ. V lost 2 bases, J lost 7 bases, and 15 bases lay in between. The CDR3 runs to 15 residues. In DNA form, the CDR3 reads TGTGCCAGCAGCTTACAAGGAGGTCTCCCTAATGAGCAGTTCTTC. It codes for CASSLQGGLPNEQFF.

This chain links TRBV28 with TRBJ2-7; D possibly matches TRBD1 or TRBD2 (5 bases each). The CDR3 length is 14 residues. The germline V and J ends were trimmed by 5 bases and 4 bases, with 15 bases remaining between them. Germline loops: CDR1 MDHEN, CDR2 SYDVKM. The CDR3 protein is CASSRDRIDYEQYF. The DNA of the CDR3 is TGTGCCAGCAGTAGGGACCGGATCGATTACGAGCAGTACTTC.

The chain carries TRBV5-5 and TRBJ2-5; a possible D gene is TRBD2 (6 bases). Deletions cut 0 bases from V and 4 bases from J, with 13 bases between. Germline CDR1 SGHKS, CDR2 YYEKEE (reference sequence). The CDR3 has 15 amino acids. The CDR3 nucleotides are TGTGCCAGCAGCTTGGACCGGCTGGGAGGAGAGACCCAGTACTTC. Its protein is CASSLDRLGGETQYF.

This chain uses TRBV29-1 with TRBJ1-3; unclear D gene. V dropped 6 bases and J dropped 0 bases, with 18 bases sitting between them. Germline loops: CDR1 SQVTM, CDR2 ANQGSEA. The CDR3 sequence is 16 residues long. The CDR3 region has the DNA TGCAGCGTCTCAACCCGGCAACGGCACTCTGGAAACACCATATATTTT. Encoded protein: CSVSTRQRHSGNTIYF.

Only a few counts were recorded for this clone. This chain links TRBV28 with TRBJ2-3; D remains ambiguous. Between the trimmed V and J ends, which lost 2 bases and 7 bases, there was a span of 10 bases. The CDR3 is made up of 13 amino acids. The germline CDR1 and CDR2 sequences are MDHEN and SYDVKM. In DNA form, the CDR3 reads TGTGCCAGCAGTTTACTGTGGCGGAATACGCAGTATTTT. Translated: CASSLLWRNTQYF.

V is TRBV6-5 and J is TRBJ2-7, with a possible D match to TRBD1 (6 bases). The CDR3 is made up of 13 amino acids. CDR1 and CDR2 from the germline V gene are MNHEY and SVGAGI. V lost 0 bases, J lost 7 bases, and 10 bases lay in between. CDR3 protein: CASSYSFRGEQYF. The CDR3 nucleotides are TGTGCCAGCAGTTACTCTTTCAGGGGAGAGCAGTACTTC.

The rearrangement uses TRBV7-7 and TRBJ2-2; no firm D call. Germline values: CDR1 SSHAT, CDR2 FNYEAQ (reference sequence). The CDR3 loop spans 13 amino acids. The CDR3 spells CAMGRRGTGELFF. The CDR3 DNA reads TGTGCAATGGGAAGACGTGGCACCGGGGAGCTGTTTTTT.

This sequence joins TRBV20-1 and TRBJ2-7; 7 bases fit TRBD1. This CDR3 region has 11 residues. J was trimmed by 2 bases and V by 6 bases; bases with no gene match: 1. The V gene's germline CDR1 is DFQATT and CDR2 SNEGSKA (reference sequence). The CDR3 region has the DNA TGCAGTGCCGGGACAGCCTACGAGCAGTACTTC. This translates into CSAGTAYEQYF.

The CDR3 coding sequence is TGTGCCAGCAGAAAGCGACCGGGACTAGCCCTCACAGATACGCAGTATTTT. As protein: CASRKRPGLALTDTQYF. This rearrangement joins TRBV5-4 to TRBJ2-3; 9 positions agree with TRBD2. The CDR3 contains 17 residues. V shed 5 bases, J shed 2 bases, and the junction held 12 bases outside the gene matches. Germline V CDR1 and CDR2: SGHNT, YYREEE (reference sequence).

This chain links TRBV4-1 with TRBJ2-5; D is possibly TRBD1 or TRBD2 (5 bases each). The J call may be wrong; the DNA end is better matched by TRBJ2-7. The length of the CDR3 is 14 residues. Germline loops: CDR1 MGHRA, CDR2 YSYEKL. CDR3 residues: CASSPEGTSYEQYF. The DNA of the CDR3 is TGCGCCAGCAGCCCAGAGGGGACCTCCTACGAGCAGTACTTC.

This chain's CDR3 is CTSSRFAGLAGFTYEQYF. DNA of the CDR3: TGCACCAGCAGCCGCTTCGCCGGACTAGCGGGGTTCACCTACGAGCAGTACTTC. The chain recombines TRBV1 with TRBJ2-7; the listed D gene, TRBD2, was not tested against the DNA. TRBV1 is a known pseudogene. There are 18 residues in the CDR3.

This chain joins TRBV15 and TRBJ2-1, with D unclear. The CDR3 contains 12 residues. The V end was cut by 7 bases, the J end by 3 bases, with 7 bases between. Germline values: CDR1 LNHNV, CDR2 YYDKDF (reference sequence). This CDR3 is CATTRDYNEQFF. For the CDR3, the DNA is TGTGCCACCACGAGAGACTACAATGAGCAGTTCTTC. The whole variable domain, filled in from reference TRBV15 and TRBJ2-1, reads DAMVIQNPRYQVTQFGKPVTLSCSQTLNHNVMYWYQQKSSQAPKLLFHYYDKDFNNEADTPDNFQSRRPNTSFCFLDIRSPGLGDTAMYLCATTRDYNEQFFGPGTRLTVL.